This passage covers 14 T cell receptor beta chains from one sample sequenced in a study of blood T cell repertoires in COVID-19. Only in-frame clones appear in the TCRdb table, and some are missing; sequencing was by immunoSEQ multiplex PCR. The table includes a few hundred thousand clones, about four fifths detected once. Sequenced material: peripheral blood. The receptor source for this set is a woman older than 75 with acute or convalescent COVID-19.

V gene TRBV6-5 combines with J gene TRBJ1-2; 9 bases match TRBD1. After removal of 8 bases from V and 5 bases from J, the junction contained 9 bases not matched to a gene. The CDR3 is 14 residues long. Looked up from germline, CDR1 is MNHEY and CDR2 is SVGAGI. The CDR3 bases are TGTGCCAGCCGGGACAGGGAATCGCGGTATGGCTACACCTTC. Protein: CASRDRESRYGYTF.

CDR3 sequence: CASRLTDQPQHF. In DNA, the CDR3 is TGTGCCAGCAGACTTACAGATCAGCCCCAGCATTTT. This sequence joins TRBV2 and TRBJ1-5; D remains unclear. Germline values: CDR1 SNHLY, CDR2 FYNNEI. This CDR3 has 12 amino acids. V was cut by 6 bases and J by 5 bases, with 8 bases left in between.

The gene calls are TRBV6-6 and TRBJ2-1; 8 bases match TRBD2. The CDR3 loop spans 16 amino acids. The germline gives CDR1 MNHNY, CDR2 SVGAGI (reference sequence). Germline trimming cut 5 bases from V and 7 bases from J; bases unmatched to any gene: 13. The DNA for the CDR3 is TGTGCCAGCAGTCGCAATACGGGAGGGCCGGGGAATGAGCAGTTCTTC. As protein: CASSRNTGGPGNEQFF.

V and J are TRBV5-5 and TRBJ2-7; no clear D. The CDR3 is 15 residues long. Germline CDR1 reads SGHKS; CDR2 reads YYEKEE (reference sequence). The germline V and J ends were trimmed by 1 base and 2 bases, with 13 bases remaining between them. Here the CDR3 reads CASSLQEIQTYEQYF. CDR3 nucleotides: TGTGCCAGCAGCTTGCAGGAAATTCAAACCTACGAGCAGTACTTC.

V gene TRBV19 combines with J gene TRBJ1-5; tentative D call: TRBD1 (6 bases). Trimming stripped 10 bases from V and 10 bases from J, with 20 bases between. CDR1 is LNHDA, CDR2 SQIVND, per germline (reference sequence). The CDR3 runs to 13 residues. The DNA of the CDR3 is TGTGCCACCAAGGAACAAGGGGGAGACCCCCAGCATTTT. Protein sequence: CATKEQGGDPQHF. Based on the CDR3 plus reference TRBV19 and TRBJ1-5, the full variable domain is DGGITQSPKYLFRKEGQNVTLSCEQNLNHDAMYWYRQDPGQGLRLIYYSQIVNDFQKGDIAEGYSVSREKKESFPLTVTSAQKNPTAFYLCATKEQGGDPQHFGDGTRLSIL.

The table lists this clone with a few counts. The V gene is TRBV6-5, the J gene TRBJ1-1; D might be TRBD1 (6 bases). The V and J ends lost 6 bases and 1 base respectively, with 12 bases between them. The CDR3 loop spans 14 amino acids. Germline CDR1 reads MNHEY; CDR2 reads SVGAGI. CDR3 sequence reads: CASRPGGQNTEAFF. As DNA, the CDR3 is TGTGCCAGCAGGCCTGGGGGCCAGAACACTGAAGCTTTCTTT.

J is TRBJ2-1 and V is TRBV7-3, with D possibly matching TRBD1 (6 bases). Trimming took 3 bases from V and 8 from J, leaving 8 bases between them. Germline-derived CDR1 and CDR2 are SGHTA and FQGTGA. The CDR3 contains 12 residues. The CDR3 spells CASSFGGDEQFF. In nucleotides, the CDR3 is TGTGCCAGCAGCTTTGGGGGCGATGAGCAGTTCTTC.

This rearrangement joins TRBV6-5 to TRBJ2-1, with 8 positions matching TRBD2. From germline, CDR1 is MNHEY and CDR2 SVGAGI. The length of the CDR3 is 14 residues. Unmatched junction bases numbered 8, after V lost 4 bases and J lost 9 bases. CDR3 region: CASSFRGGLGEQFF. Written as DNA, the CDR3 is TGTGCCAGCAGTTTCCGGGGGGGGCTGGGTGAGCAGTTCTTC.

This clone was detected only a few times. The CDR3 sequence: CASSPRTSGVYEQYF. Here the CDR3 DNA reads TGTGCCAGCAGCCCCCGGACTAGCGGGGTCTACGAGCAGTACTTC. V and J are TRBV7-8 and TRBJ2-7, with TRBD2 matching 12 bases. The CDR3 runs 15 residues. V lost 5 bases, J lost 3 bases, and 5 bases stayed unmatched. Germline assignment: CDR1 SGHVS and CDR2 FQNEAQ.

The V and J genes are TRBV5-1 and TRBJ2-5; 9 bases match TRBD2. This CDR3 is 15 amino acids long. Germline CDR1 reads SGHRS; CDR2 reads YFSETQ. The V segment lost 5 bases and the J segment 5 bases; nucleotides outside the gene matches: 10. The CDR3 is CASSGHAGGRETQYF. CDR3 nucleotide sequence: TGCGCCAGCAGTGGACACGCGGGGGGGCGGGAGACCCAGTACTTC.

This sequence joins TRBV10-3 and TRBJ1-2; D perhaps matches TRBD1 (6 bases). V lost 4 bases and J lost 2, with 8 bases in between. Germline V gene sequence: CDR1 ENHRY, CDR2 SYGVKD. The CDR3 spans 13 residues. The CDR3 is CAISGTANYGYTF. The DNA of the CDR3 is TGTGCCATCAGTGGGACAGCAAACTATGGCTACACCTTC.

The chain carries TRBV12-3 or TRBV12-4 and TRBJ1-1, with 8 bases identical to TRBD1. The CDR3 is 13 amino acids. Trimming cost V 4 bases and J 5 bases; bases outside gene matches: 3. For the CDR3, the DNA is TGTGCCAGCAGTTGGACAGGGCAAACTGAAGCTTTCTTT. It encodes CASSWTGQTEAFF.

The chain has TRBV28 and TRBJ1-2; D unresolved. This CDR3 comprises 14 residues. Looked up from germline, CDR1 is MDHEN and CDR2 is SYDVKM. Trimming took off 6 bases at V and 8 bases at J, with 19 bases between the two ends. The CDR3 DNA reads as TGTGCCAGCAGCCCCCGGCAGGCCATCGGCGGCTACACCTTC. Translation: CASSPRQAIGGYTF.

The gene calls are TRBV7-2 and TRBJ1-6, with D uncertain. V was pared by 0 bases and J by 9 bases, with 6 bases between. Germline loops: CDR1 SGHTA, CDR2 FQGNSA. The CDR3 totals 13 residues. The CDR3 reads CASSLARFSPLHF. In DNA, the CDR3 is TGTGCCAGCAGCTTAGCCCGGTTTTCACCCCTCCACTTT.